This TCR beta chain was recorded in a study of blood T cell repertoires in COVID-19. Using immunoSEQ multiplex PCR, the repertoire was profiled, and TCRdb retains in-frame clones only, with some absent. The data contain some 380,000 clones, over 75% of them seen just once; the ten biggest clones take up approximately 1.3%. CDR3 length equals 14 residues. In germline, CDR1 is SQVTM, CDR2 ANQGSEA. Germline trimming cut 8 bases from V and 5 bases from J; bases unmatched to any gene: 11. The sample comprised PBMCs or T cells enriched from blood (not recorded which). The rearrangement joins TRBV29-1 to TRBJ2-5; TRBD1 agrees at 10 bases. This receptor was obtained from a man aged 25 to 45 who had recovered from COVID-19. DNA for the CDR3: TGCAGCCTCCAAGACAGGGGGCCGGTGGAGACCCAGTACTTC. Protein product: CSLQDRGPVETQYF. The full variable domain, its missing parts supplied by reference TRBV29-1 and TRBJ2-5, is SAVISQKPSRDICQRGTSLTIQCQVDSQVTMMFWYRQQPGQSLTLIATANQGSEATYESGFVIDKFPISRPNLTFSTLTVSNMSPEDSSIYLCSLQDRGPVETQYFGPGTRLLVL.